The sequence of this T cell receptor beta chain was determined in a study of tissue T cells after allogeneic stem cell transplantation. Study observations and caveats: Across patients, clones rarely overlapped, yet motif clusters were shared tissue-specifically.

As to this clone: Its matching antigen is unknown. Gene and germline names: mouse.

Profiling relied on immunoSEQ multiplex PCR, and the TCRdb table lists in-frame clones only, not all of them. The sample contains 15,000 to 20,000 clones, roughly three quarters of which appear only once. The sequence was obtained from a female BALB/c mouse in good health. The mouse line has the MHC haplotype H2-d. Material for sequencing was spleen.

This CDR3 is CASSQDRQGDEQYF. The covered CDR3 bases are TGTGCCAGCAGCCAAGATCGCCAGGGGGATGAACAGTAC. J is TRBJ2-7 and V is TRBV5, with 7 positions matching TRBD1. Sequencing ends 1 residue short of the CDR3 end; the germline J gene provides the rest. Germline CDR1 is LGHNA and CDR2 is YNLKQL (reference sequence). CDR3 length equals 14 residues. The J segment lost 5 bases and the V segment lost 0 bases, leaving 4 bases of the junction unmatched.